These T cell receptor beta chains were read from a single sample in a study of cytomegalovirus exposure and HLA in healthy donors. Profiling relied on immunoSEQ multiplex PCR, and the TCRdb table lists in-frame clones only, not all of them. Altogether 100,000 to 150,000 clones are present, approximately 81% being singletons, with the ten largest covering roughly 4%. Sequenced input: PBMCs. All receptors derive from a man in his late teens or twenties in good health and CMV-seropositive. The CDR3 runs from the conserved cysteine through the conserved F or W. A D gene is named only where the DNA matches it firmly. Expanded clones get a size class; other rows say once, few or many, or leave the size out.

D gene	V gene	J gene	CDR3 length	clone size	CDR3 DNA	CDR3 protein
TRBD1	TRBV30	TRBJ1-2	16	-	TGTGCCTGGAGTGTAGCTCCCGTCGCAGGGGGCTATGGCTACACCTTC	CAWSVAPVAGGYGYTF
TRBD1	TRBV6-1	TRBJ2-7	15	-	TGTGCCAGCAGTGAATCTGGGGACAGCTCCTACGAGCAGTACTTC	CASSESGDSSYEQYF
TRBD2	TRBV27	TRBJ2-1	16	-	TGTGCCAGCAGTTTAATCCAGACTAGCTCTGACAATAAGCAGTTCTTC	CASSLIQTSSDNKQFF
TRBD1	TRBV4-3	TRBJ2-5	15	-	TGCGCCAGCAGCCAAGATACAGGGGTGGGGGAGACCCAGTACTTC	CASSQDTGVGETQYF
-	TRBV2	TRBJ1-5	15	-	TGTGCCAGCAGTGTCCGCAGGGCAAGCAATCAGCCCCAGCATTTT	CASSVRRASNQPQHF
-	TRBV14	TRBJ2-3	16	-	TGTGCCAGCAGCTCTGGGTGGGGCAGGGGCACAGATACGCAGTATTTT	CASSSGWGRGTDTQYF
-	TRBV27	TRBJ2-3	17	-	TGTGCCAGCAGTTTATTTCCGCGGCGGGACCCGACAGATACGCAGTATTTT	CASSLFPRRDPTDTQYF
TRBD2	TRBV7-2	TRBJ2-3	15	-	TGTGCCAGCAGCGCTCTAGCGGGGGGGTTGGATACGCAGTATTTT	CASSALAGGLDTQYF
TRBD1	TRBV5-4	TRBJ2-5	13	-	TGTGCCAGCAGCCGGGACAGCCAAGAGACCCAGTACTTC	CASSRDSQETQYF
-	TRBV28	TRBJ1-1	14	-	TGTGCCAGCAGTTCGAGGTCGTTGAGCACTGAAGCTTTCTTT	CASSSRSLSTEAFF
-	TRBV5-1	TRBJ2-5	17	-	TGCGCCAGCAGCTTGCGGAGTGTTGATTCGGGGCAAGAGACCCAGTACTTC	CASSLRSVDSGQETQYF
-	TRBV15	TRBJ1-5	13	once	TGTGCCACCGCTGGGGCCCGTAATCAGCCCCAGCATTTT	CATAGARNQPQHF
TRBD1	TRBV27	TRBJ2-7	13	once	TGTGCCAGCGGTTGGACAGGGCGGGGAGAGCAGTACTTC	CASGWTGRGEQYF
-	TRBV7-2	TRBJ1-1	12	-	TGTGCCAGCAGCTTAGGTGAGGTAGAAGCTTTCTTT	CASSLGEVEAFF
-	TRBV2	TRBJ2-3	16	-	TGTGCCAGCAGTGAATTGGTGGGCCGGGGAATAGATACGCAGTATTTT	CASSELVGRGIDTQYF
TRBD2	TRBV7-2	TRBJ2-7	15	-	TGTGCCAGCAGCCTATCTAGCGGGTCTTCCTACGAGCAGTACTTC	CASSLSSGSSYEQYF
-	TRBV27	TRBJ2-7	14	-	TGTGCCAGCAGGACACTAGGGGGAACTTACGAGCAGTACTTC	CASRTLGGTYEQYF
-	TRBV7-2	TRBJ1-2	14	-	TGTGCCAGCAGCTTAGGACAGAAAAACTATGGCTACACCTTC	CASSLGQKNYGYTF
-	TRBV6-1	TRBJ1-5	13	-	TGTGCCAGCAACGGACAGTATTCTCAGCCCCAGCATTTT	CASNGQYSQPQHF
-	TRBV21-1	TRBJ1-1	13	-	TGTGCCAGCAGCTGCCAGCGGAACACTGAAGCTTTCTTT	CASSCQRNTEAFF
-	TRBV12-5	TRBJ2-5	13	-	TGTGCTAGTGGCCCGTCGAGAGGGGAGACCCAGTACTTC	CASGPSRGETQYF
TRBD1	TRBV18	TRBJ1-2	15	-	TGTGCCAGCTCGCGGTCCGGGACAGGGAGGGATGGCTACACCTTC	CASSRSGTGRDGYTF
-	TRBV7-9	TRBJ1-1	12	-	TGTGCCAGAACAGAGTTGAACACTGAAGCTTTCTTT	CARTELNTEAFF
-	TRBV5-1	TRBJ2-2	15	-	TGCGCCAGCAGCTTTAGCGGCCAAGGGACCGGGGAGCTGTTTTTT	CASSFSGQGTGELFF
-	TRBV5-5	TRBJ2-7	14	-	TGTGCCAGCAGCTTGGACGGAGCCTCCTACGAGCAGTACTTC	CASSLDGASYEQYF
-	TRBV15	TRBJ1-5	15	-	TGTGCCACCAGGACAGACGAGGGGGGCAATCAGCCCCAGCATTTT	CATRTDEGGNQPQHF
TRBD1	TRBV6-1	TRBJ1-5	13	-	TGTGCCAGCAGAAGGACAGGGACTCAGCCCCAGCATTTT	CASRRTGTQPQHF
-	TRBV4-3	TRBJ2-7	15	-	TGCGCCAGCAGCCAAGTCCGCAGGGCTAGAGGCGAGCAGTACTTC	CASSQVRRARGEQYF
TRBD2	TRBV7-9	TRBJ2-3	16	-	TGTGCCAGCAGCTTACAAGCGGGAGGTGGCACAGATACGCAGTATTTT	CASSLQAGGGTDTQYF
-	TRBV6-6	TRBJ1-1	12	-	TGTGCCAGCAGTCCCCAACAGAAGGAAGCTTTCTTT	CASSPQQKEAFF
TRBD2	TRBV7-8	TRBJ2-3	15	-	TGTGCCAGCAGCTTACTGCGGGAGCAGGCTGATACGCAGTATTTT	CASSLLREQADTQYF